What follows are 29 T cell receptor beta chains derived from one specimen sequenced in a study of blood T cell repertoires in COVID-19. Sequenced by immunoSEQ multiplex PCR; TCRdb stores in-frame clones only, minus some. The sample lists a few hundred thousand clones, about 81% seen once, with around 8.8% in the top ten. The sample comprised PBMCs or T cells enriched from blood (not recorded which). All receptors derive from a man aged 35-49 years who had recovered from COVID-19.

The chain recombines TRBV12-5 with TRBJ2-1; 13 nucleotides align to TRBD2. Germline V gives CDR1 LGHNT, CDR2 FRNRAP. After removal of 1 base from V and 12 bases from J, the junction contained 3 bases not matched to a gene. This CDR3 has 14 residues. The CDR3 loop reads CASGLGTSGGGQFF. CDR3 nucleotides: TGTGCTAGTGGTTTGGGGACTAGCGGGGGAGGGCAGTTCTTC.

The chain links TRBV7-2 to TRBJ1-1, with a possible D match to TRBD1 (6 bases). Trimming removed 0 bases from V and 4 bases from J, with 12 bases in between. The CDR3 totals 15 residues. Germline CDR1 and CDR2: SGHTA and FQGNSA. This CDR3 reads CASSLARGLVTEAFF. In DNA, the CDR3 is TGTGCCAGCAGCTTAGCGCGGGGGCTAGTCACTGAAGCTTTCTTT.

The chain is built from TRBV27 and TRBJ2-1; possibly TRBD2 for D (6 bases). Germline V gene sequence: CDR1 MNHEY, CDR2 SMNVEV (reference sequence). The V and J ends lost 5 bases and 6 bases respectively, with 23 bases between them. The CDR3 is made up of 17 amino acids. The CDR3 spells CASSKLGGDGLSNEQFF. CDR3 DNA: TGTGCCAGCAGTAAACTCGGGGGTGACGGCTTAAGCAATGAGCAGTTCTTC.

The CDR3 protein is CASSLSRSGNTIYF. CDR3 sequence (DNA): TGTGCCAGCAGCTTGTCCCGCTCTGGAAACACCATATATTTT. The V gene is TRBV5-4, the J gene TRBJ1-3, with unresolved D. There are 14 residues in the CDR3. The V gene lost 1 base and the J gene lost 0 bases, with 5 bases spanning the gap. CDR1 is SGHNT, CDR2 YYREEE, per germline (reference sequence).

This chain uses TRBV7-9 with TRBJ1-6, with D uncertain. Trimming cost V 0 bases and J 5 bases, with 2 bases left between them. This CDR3 is built from 13 residues. Looked up from germline, CDR1 is SEHNR and CDR2 is FQNEAQ (reference sequence). The CDR3 reads CASSLANNSPLHF. DNA of the CDR3: TGTGCCAGCAGCTTAGCCAATAATTCACCCCTCCACTTT.

This clone was seen more than once but under ten times. The CDR3 is CASSIYRGSPYGYTF. DNA of the CDR3: TGTGCCAGTAGTATCTACAGGGGTTCCCCCTATGGCTACACCTTC. V gene TRBV19 combines with J gene TRBJ1-2, with 7 bases aligning to TRBD1. Trimming took 3 bases from V and 4 from J; bases not matched to a gene: 8. Looked up from germline, CDR1 is LNHDA and CDR2 is SQIVND (reference sequence). The CDR3 runs to 15 residues.

DNA for the CDR3: TGTGCCAGCAGAACAAGTGATAACACTGAAGCTTTCTTT. Amino acids: CASRTSDNTEAFF. The chain joins TRBV6-5 to TRBJ1-1; no reliable D call. The CDR3 runs to 13 residues. The germline V gene encodes CDR1 MNHEY and CDR2 SVGAGI. Between the trimmed V and J ends, which lost 6 bases and 2 bases, there was a span of 10 bases.

The CDR3, as DNA: TGTGCCATCAGGTCCGGGACAGAGAACACCGGGGAGCTGTTTTTT. The encoded protein is CAIRSGTENTGELFF. V gene TRBV10-3 combines with J gene TRBJ2-2; 7 nucleotides line up with TRBD1. The junction had 5 bases not matched to a gene; V was cut back by 6 bases and J by 1 base. Germline V CDR1 and CDR2: ENHRY, SYGVKD. The CDR3 covers 15 residues.

The chain combines TRBV19 with TRBJ1-1, with 8 bases matching TRBD1. Germline CDR1 LNHDA, CDR2 SQIVND (reference sequence). The CDR3 has 14 amino acids. The V and J ends lost 5 bases and 6 bases, in that order; junction bases with no gene match: 8. In DNA form, the CDR3 reads TGTGCCAGTAGTCCGAGGACAGGGAGCGCTGAAGCTTTCTTT. Amino acids: CASSPRTGSAEAFF.

The chain uses TRBV7-9 and TRBJ2-7; D possibly corresponds to TRBD1 (5 bases). The CDR3 has 13 amino acids. CDR1 SEHNR and CDR2 FQNEAQ come from the germline V gene (reference sequence). Trimming cost V 4 bases and J 5 bases, with 12 bases left between them. In DNA form, the CDR3 reads TGTGCCAGCAGCTCAAATAGGGGCCACGAGCAGTACTTC. It is translated as CASSSNRGHEQYF.

V gene TRBV4-1 combines with J gene TRBJ1-2; 9 bases line up with TRBD1. Germline V gene data show CDR1 as MGHRA and CDR2 as YSYEKL. The CDR3 totals 17 residues. V trimming: 3 bases; J trimming: 4 bases; junction bases outside the gene matches: 12. This chain's CDR3 is CASSHPTGQGKSYGYTF. The CDR3 coding sequence is TGCGCCAGCAGCCACCCTACAGGACAGGGGAAATCCTATGGCTACACCTTC.

The rearrangement joins TRBV20-1 to TRBJ1-2, with D perhaps TRBD1 (6 bases). Trimming removed 3 bases from V and 5 bases from J, with 10 bases in between. Germline V gene sequence: CDR1 DFQATT, CDR2 SNEGSKA (reference sequence). This CDR3 has 12 residues. CDR3 nucleotides: TGCAGTGCTAGTGGCAGGGGATATGGCTACACCTTC. Translating gives CSASGRGYGYTF.

The rearrangement joins TRBV5-6 to TRBJ2-7; 12 nucleotides agree with TRBD2. CDR3 length: 14 residues. Germline trimming cut 4 bases from V and 4 bases from J; bases unmatched to any gene: 3. Germline CDR1 and CDR2: SGHDT and YYEEEE. In nucleotides, the CDR3 is TGTGCCAGCAGCATGGGGACTAGCGGGTACGAGCAGTACTTC. This codes for CASSMGTSGYEQYF.

The gene calls are TRBV2 and TRBJ2-5; the match to TRBD2 covers 11 bases. This CDR3 is 14 amino acids long. V trimming: 6 bases; J trimming: 4 bases; junction bases outside the gene matches: 4. Germline V gives CDR1 SNHLY, CDR2 FYNNEI. The CDR3 here is CASSAGTSGETQYF. CDR3 nucleotide sequence: TGTGCCAGCAGCGCAGGGACTAGCGGAGAGACCCAGTACTTC.

This chain links TRBV2 with TRBJ2-5; TRBD1 is a possible D gene (5 bases). Germline lookup yields CDR1 SNHLY and CDR2 FYNNEI. The CDR3 has 13 residues. V lost 4 bases, J lost 4 bases, and 10 bases lay in between. The CDR3 bases are TGTGCCAGCAGTGTTGATCAGGGAGAGACCCAGTACTTC. Translation: CASSVDQGETQYF.

This rearrangement joins TRBV10-3 to TRBJ1-5; TRBD1 agrees at 7 bases. The CDR3 loop spans 12 amino acids. Germline loops: CDR1 ENHRY, CDR2 SYGVKD. V lost 0 bases, J lost 15 bases, and 5 bases stayed unmatched. This chain's CDR3 is CAISESRQGLHF. The CDR3 DNA sequence: TGTGCCATCAGTGAGTCAAGACAGGGTTTGCATTTT.

The chain carries TRBV2 and TRBJ1-5; D remains ambiguous. This CDR3 has 14 residues. With 1 base removed from V and 5 bases from J, the gap between germline ends came to 9 bases. CDR1 and CDR2 from the germline V gene are SNHLY and FYNNEI. Here the CDR3 reads CASSEGWRDQPQHF. The CDR3 nucleotides read TGTGCCAGCAGTGAAGGGTGGAGGGATCAGCCCCAGCATTTT.

The gene calls are TRBV3-1 (or the pseudogene TRBV3-2) and TRBJ2-2; no clear D. CDR3 size: 13 residues. Germline CDR1 is LGHDT and CDR2 is YNNKEL (reference sequence). The ends were cut back, 1 base at V and 4 bases at J, with 4 bases in the middle. The CDR3 DNA is TGTGCCAGCAGCCAAGGGCCCACCGGGGAGCTGTTTTTT. This encodes CASSQGPTGELFF.

The chain has TRBV3-1 (or the pseudogene TRBV3-2) and TRBJ2-7; 12 nucleotides align to TRBD2. The CDR3 loop spans 18 amino acids. V lost 0 bases to trimming and J lost 5 bases; unmatched junction nucleotides: 11. Germline V gene sequence: CDR1 LGHDT, CDR2 YNNKEL (reference sequence). The CDR3 DNA is TGTGCCAGCAGCCAAGAAGGCCTAGCGGGAGGGCCGTTCCACGAGCAGTACTTC. Protein: CASSQEGLAGGPFHEQYF.

This chain joins TRBV28 and TRBJ1-6; D call uncertain. V dropped 3 bases and J dropped 10 bases, with 4 bases sitting between them. Germline V gene data show CDR1 as MDHEN and CDR2 as SYDVKM. The CDR3 contains 11 residues. CDR3 loop: CASSLRSPLHF. The CDR3, as DNA: TGTGCCAGCAGTTTGAGGTCACCCCTCCACTTT.

This sequence joins TRBV12-3 or TRBV12-4 and TRBJ2-1, with TRBD2 as a possible D gene (7 bases). Trimming stripped 3 bases from V and 15 bases from J, with 15 bases between. The length of the CDR3 is 12 residues. The CDR3 region has the DNA TGTGCCAGCAGTTTTGTCGGGGGGCAGGTGTTCTTC. Its translation: CASSFVGGQVFF.

The J gene is TRBJ1-2, the V gene TRBV7-8; D unresolved. V lost 5 bases and J lost 3, with 10 bases in between. Germline-derived CDR1 and CDR2 are SGHVS and FQNEAQ. The CDR3 loop spans 13 amino acids. The CDR3 spells CASSLRKDYGYTF. The CDR3 DNA reads as TGTGCCAGCAGCCTCAGGAAAGACTATGGCTACACCTTC.

This chain connects TRBV9 to TRBJ2-4; 11 bases agree with TRBD2. Germline V gene data show CDR1 as SGDLS and CDR2 as YYNGEE. The CDR3 consists of 16 residues. V gave up 4 bases and J gave up 6 bases; unmatched junction bases: 9. The CDR3 here is CASSPGLAGIINIQYF. The CDR3 DNA reads TGTGCCAGCAGCCCAGGACTAGCGGGTATTATAAACATTCAGTACTTC.

The V gene is TRBV23-1, the J gene TRBJ1-5, with 9 bases that match TRBD1. TRBV23-1 is placed among ORFs of uncertain function. Unmatched junction bases numbered 19, after V lost 3 bases and J lost 1 base. This CDR3 contains 21 residues. The CDR3 region has the DNA TGCGCCAGCAGTCAGGATTCACCGGGACAGGGCCAGGATTGGAGCAATCAGCCCCAGCATTTT. Protein product: CASSQDSPGQGQDWSNQPQHF.

The rearrangement joins TRBV25-1 to TRBJ1-6, with TRBD1 matching 9 bases. CDR1 is MGHDK, CDR2 SYGVNS, per germline. J was trimmed by 7 bases and V by 8 bases; bases with no gene match: 9. The CDR3 covers 15 residues. CDR3 sequence (DNA): TGTGCCAGCCGATATGGACAGGGGAAAAATTCACCCCTCCACTTT. Protein sequence: CASRYGQGKNSPLHF.

The chain recombines TRBV19 with TRBJ2-2; TRBD1 matches at 7 bases. The J segment lost 5 bases and the V segment lost 5 bases, leaving 14 bases of the junction unmatched. The CDR3 sequence is 17 residues long. CDR1 LNHDA and CDR2 SQIVND come from the germline V gene (reference sequence). The CDR3 sequence is CASSLSRDRAWTGELFF. The CDR3 DNA sequence: TGTGCCAGTAGTCTCTCTCGGGACAGAGCTTGGACCGGGGAGCTGTTTTTT.

This clone has a count of ten or more. The CDR3 region has the DNA TGCGCCAGCAGCCAAGCAAGCACCAGGGAAGACACCATATATTTT. Translating it yields CASSQASTREDTIYF. The chain links TRBV4-1 to TRBJ1-3; perhaps TRBD1 as D (5 bases). The CDR3 sequence is 15 residues long. V was trimmed by 1 base and J by 8 bases, leaving 15 bases between them. Germline CDR1 is MGHRA and CDR2 is YSYEKL.

For the CDR3, the DNA is TGCGCCAGCAGCTGGGGCCCAGGCGGGAGGGCCTTTTCCTACAATGAGCAGTTCTTC. Its protein is CASSWGPGGRAFSYNEQFF. This chain connects TRBV5-1 to TRBJ2-1, with 9 bases fitting TRBD2. The CDR3 consists of 19 residues. Germline V CDR1 and CDR2: SGHRS, YFSETQ. V trimming: 3 bases; J trimming: 1 base; junction bases outside the gene matches: 14.

The rearrangement joins TRBV6-5 to TRBJ1-2, with D maybe TRBD1 (5 bases). CDR1 MNHEY and CDR2 SVGAGI come from the germline V gene. V lost 8 bases to trimming and J lost 2 bases, with 12 bases between them. The CDR3 loop spans 13 amino acids. The CDR3, as DNA: TGTGCCAGCGGGTTAGGGGCCAACTATGGCTACACCTTC. This translates into CASGLGANYGYTF.